This T cell receptor (beta chain) originates from a study of T cells in Graves' hyperthyroidism and ophthalmopathy. Study-level information: Peripheral blood was drawn at first diagnosis, prior to all treatment. Notes on the study in general: The majority of expanded thyroid clonotypes above 0.001 also appeared in blood. From stable hyperthyroidism, ophthalmopathy was separated by a 13 V-J model.

The source material, RNA transcripts, was used to amplify TCR beta CDR3 regions. Carried out on the TCR CDR3, a first-round RT-PCR used the HTBI primer set. TCRdb redid the calling of the multiplex PCR reads with MiXCR, one entry per CDR3 protein. The data contain roughly 200,000 distinct CDR3 sequences, around 19% of them singletons. The sample holds many counts of this clonotype. Antigen unknown. Newly diagnosed hyperthyroidism patients aged 18 to 65 years had disease lasting under 2 months. The CDR3 is 16 residues long. CDR1 is SGHTA, CDR2 FQGNSA, per germline. The V gene end was trimmed by 0 bases and the J gene end by 6 bases; junction bases not matched to a gene: 6.

The sequenced sample consisted of blood. This TCR was sampled from a man between 40 and 49 years old with Graves' hyperthyroidism. The chain has TRBV7-2 and TRBJ2-1, with 9 bases aligning to TRBD2. CDR3 amino acids: CASSLASGTSSNEQFF. The CDR3 DNA reads TGTGCCAGCAGCTTAGCGTCGGGGACTAGCTCCAATGAGCAGTTCTTC.